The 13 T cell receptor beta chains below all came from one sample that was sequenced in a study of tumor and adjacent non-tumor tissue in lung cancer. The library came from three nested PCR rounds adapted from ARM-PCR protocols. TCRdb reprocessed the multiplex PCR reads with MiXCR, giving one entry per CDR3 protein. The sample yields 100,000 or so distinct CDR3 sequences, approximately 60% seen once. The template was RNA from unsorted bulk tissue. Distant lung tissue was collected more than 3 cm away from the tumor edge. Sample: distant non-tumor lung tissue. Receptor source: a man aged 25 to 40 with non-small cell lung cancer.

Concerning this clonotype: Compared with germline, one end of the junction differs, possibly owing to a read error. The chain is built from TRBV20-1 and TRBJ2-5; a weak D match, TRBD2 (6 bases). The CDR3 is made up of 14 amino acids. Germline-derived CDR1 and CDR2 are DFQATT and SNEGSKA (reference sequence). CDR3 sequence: CNATGVALAETEYF. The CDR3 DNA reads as TGCAATGCTACGGGAGTTGCCCTCGCGGAGACCGAGTACTTC.

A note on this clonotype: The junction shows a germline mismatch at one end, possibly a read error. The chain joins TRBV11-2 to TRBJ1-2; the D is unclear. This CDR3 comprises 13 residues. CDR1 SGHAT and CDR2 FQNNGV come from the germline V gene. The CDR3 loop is CASSLIVVNGYTF. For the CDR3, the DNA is TGTGCCAGCAGCTTAATAGTGGTAAATGGCTACACTTTC. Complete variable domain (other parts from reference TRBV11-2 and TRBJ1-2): EAGVAQSPRYKIIEKRQSVAFWCNPISGHATLYWYQQILGQGPKLLIQFQNNGVVDDSQLPKDRFSAERLKGVDSTLKIQPAKLEDSAVYLCASSLIVVNGYTFGSGTRLTVV.

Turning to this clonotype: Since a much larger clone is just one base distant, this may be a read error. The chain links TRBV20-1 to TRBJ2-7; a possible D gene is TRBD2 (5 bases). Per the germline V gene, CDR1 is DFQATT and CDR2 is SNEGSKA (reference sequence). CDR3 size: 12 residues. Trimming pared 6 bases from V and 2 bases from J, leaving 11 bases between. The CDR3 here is CSALRGAYEQYF. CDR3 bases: TGCAGTGCCCTCCGGGGTGCCTACGAGCAGTACTTC.

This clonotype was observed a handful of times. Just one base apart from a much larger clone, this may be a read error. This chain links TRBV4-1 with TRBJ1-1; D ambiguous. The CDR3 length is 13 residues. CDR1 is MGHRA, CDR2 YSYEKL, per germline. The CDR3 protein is CASSQAEGTEAIF. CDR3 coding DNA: TGCGCCAGCAGCCAAGCGGAGGGCACTGAAGCTATCTTT.

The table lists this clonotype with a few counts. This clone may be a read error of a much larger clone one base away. CDR3 residues: CASRLAETNTRELFF. CDR3 in DNA: TGTGCCAGCAGACTAGCGGAGACGAACACCAGGGAGCTGTTTTTT. V is TRBV13 and J is TRBJ2-2; 8 nucleotides align to TRBD2. The CDR3 sequence is 15 residues long. Germline V gives CDR1 PRHDT, CDR2 FYEKMQ (reference sequence).

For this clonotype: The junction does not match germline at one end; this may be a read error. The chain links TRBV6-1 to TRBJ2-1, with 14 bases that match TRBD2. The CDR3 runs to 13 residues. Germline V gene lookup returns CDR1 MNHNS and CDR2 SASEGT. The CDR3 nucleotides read TGTGCCAGCAGTGATGGACTAGCGGGGGGCGCGCTCTTC. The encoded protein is CASSDGLAGGALF.

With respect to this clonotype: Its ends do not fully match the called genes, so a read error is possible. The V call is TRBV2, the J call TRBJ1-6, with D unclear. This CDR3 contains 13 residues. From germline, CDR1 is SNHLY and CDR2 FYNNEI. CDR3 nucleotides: TGTGTCAGCAGCCGGAATCTAGATTCACCCCTCCACTTT. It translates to CVSSRNLDSPLHF.

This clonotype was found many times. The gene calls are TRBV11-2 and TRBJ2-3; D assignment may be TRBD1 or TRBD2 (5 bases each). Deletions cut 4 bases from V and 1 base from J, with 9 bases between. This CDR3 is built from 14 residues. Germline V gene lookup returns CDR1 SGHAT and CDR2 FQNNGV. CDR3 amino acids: CASSSPGRTDTQYF. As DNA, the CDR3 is TGTGCCAGCAGCTCACCGGGACGCACAGATACGCAGTATTTT.

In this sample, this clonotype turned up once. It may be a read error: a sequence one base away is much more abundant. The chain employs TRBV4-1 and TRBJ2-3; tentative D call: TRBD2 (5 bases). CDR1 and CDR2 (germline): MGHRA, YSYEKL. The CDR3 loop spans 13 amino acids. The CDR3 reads CTSSQDFRGTQYF. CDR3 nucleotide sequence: TGCACCAGCAGCCAAGATTTTCGGGGAACGCAGTATTTT.

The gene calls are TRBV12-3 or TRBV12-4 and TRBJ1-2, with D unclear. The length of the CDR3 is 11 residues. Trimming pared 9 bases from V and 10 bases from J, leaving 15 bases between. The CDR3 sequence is CASSREIDYTF. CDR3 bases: TGTGCCAGTAGTAGGGAGATAGACTACACCTTC.

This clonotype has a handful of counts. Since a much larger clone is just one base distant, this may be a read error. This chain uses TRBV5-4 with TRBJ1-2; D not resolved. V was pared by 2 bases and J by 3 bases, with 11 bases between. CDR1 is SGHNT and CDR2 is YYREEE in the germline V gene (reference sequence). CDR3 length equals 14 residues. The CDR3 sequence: CASSFSACDYGYTF. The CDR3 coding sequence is TGTGCCAGCAGCTTCTCAGCGTGTGACTATGGCTACACCTTC.

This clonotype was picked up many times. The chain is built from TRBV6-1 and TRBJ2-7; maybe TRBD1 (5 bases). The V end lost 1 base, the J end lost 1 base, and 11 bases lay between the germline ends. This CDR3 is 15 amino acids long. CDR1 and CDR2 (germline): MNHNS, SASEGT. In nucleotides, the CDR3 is TGTGCCAGCAGTGAAGGGTCGGCAGGGTCCTACGAGCAGTACTTC. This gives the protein CASSEGSAGSYEQYF.

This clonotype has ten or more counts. The CDR3 loop reads CASRGRVTDTQYF. The DNA for the CDR3 is TGTGCCAGCCGGGGGCGAGTCACAGATACGCAGTATTTT. V gene TRBV28 combines with J gene TRBJ2-3; D is perhaps TRBD1 or TRBD2 (6 bases each). CDR1 is MDHEN, CDR2 SYDVKM, per germline. This CDR3 region has 13 residues. Trimming left V 8 bases short and J 2 bases short, with 11 bases between.